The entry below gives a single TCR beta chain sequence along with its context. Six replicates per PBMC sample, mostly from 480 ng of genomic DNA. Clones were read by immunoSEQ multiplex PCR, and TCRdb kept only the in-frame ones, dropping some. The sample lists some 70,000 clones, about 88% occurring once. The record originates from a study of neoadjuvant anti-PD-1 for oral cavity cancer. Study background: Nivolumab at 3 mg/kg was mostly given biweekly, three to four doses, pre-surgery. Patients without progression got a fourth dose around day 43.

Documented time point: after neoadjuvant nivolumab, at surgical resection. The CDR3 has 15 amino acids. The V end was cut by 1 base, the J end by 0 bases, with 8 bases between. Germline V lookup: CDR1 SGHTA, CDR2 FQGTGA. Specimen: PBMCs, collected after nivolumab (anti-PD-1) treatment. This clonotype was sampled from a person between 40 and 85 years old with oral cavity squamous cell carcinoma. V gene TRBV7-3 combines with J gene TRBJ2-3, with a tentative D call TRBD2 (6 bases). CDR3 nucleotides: TGTGCCAGCAGCTTAATGAGCGGGAGCACAGATACGCAGTATTTT. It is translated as CASSLMSGSTDTQYF.